This T cell receptor beta chain was identified in a study of metastatic and nonmetastatic thyroid tumors. At the level of the study: Across blood and tumor or nodule tissue, repertoires from malignant and benign thyroid patients were compared with one another.

The V gene's germline CDR1 is SGHDN and CDR2 FVKESK. The junction had 7 bases not matched to a gene; V was cut back by 3 bases and J by 6 bases. The CDR3 is 15 amino acids. Not a single patient had been given any form of treatment at any point before undergoing thyroid surgery. TCRdb re-called the PCR reads via MiXCR. Among some 40,000 clones listed, about 15% were seen once. This TCR derives from a female donor with papillary thyroid cancer or a benign thyroid nodule (not recorded which). Some clones in this sample may be carry-over from other donors' samples. Sequenced sample: blood. The chain carries TRBV14 and TRBJ1-2, with 10 bases matching TRBD1. CDR3 amino acids: CASSHEGQGYNGYTF. In DNA, the CDR3 is TGTGCCAGCAGCCATGAGGGACAGGGGTATAATGGCTACACCTTC.